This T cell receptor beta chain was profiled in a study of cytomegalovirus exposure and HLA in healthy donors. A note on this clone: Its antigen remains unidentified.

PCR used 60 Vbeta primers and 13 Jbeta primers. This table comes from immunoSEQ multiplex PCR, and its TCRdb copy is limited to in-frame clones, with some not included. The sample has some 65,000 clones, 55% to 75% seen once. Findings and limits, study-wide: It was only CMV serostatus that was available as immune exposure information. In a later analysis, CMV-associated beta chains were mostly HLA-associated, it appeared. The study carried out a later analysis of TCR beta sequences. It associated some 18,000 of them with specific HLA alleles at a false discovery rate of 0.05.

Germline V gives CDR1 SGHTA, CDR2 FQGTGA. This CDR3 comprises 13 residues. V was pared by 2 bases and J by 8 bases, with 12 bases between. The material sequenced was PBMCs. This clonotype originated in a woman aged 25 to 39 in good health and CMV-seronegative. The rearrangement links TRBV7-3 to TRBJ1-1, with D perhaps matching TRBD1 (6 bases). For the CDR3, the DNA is TGTGCCAGCAGCTTACAAGGACAGCTAGAAGCTTTCTTT. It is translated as CASSLQGQLEAFF.